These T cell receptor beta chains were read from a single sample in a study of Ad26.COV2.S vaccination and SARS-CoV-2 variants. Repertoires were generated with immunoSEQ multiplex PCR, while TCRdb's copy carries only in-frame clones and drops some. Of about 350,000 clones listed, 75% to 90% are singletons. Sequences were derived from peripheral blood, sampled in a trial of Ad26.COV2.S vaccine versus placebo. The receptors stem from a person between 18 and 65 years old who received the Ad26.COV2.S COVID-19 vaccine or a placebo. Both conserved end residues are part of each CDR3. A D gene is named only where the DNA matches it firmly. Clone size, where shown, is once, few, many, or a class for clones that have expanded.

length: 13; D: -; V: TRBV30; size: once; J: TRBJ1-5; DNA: TGTGCCTGGAGTGAGGGGGGGAATCAGCCCCAGCATTTT; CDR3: CAWSEGGNQPQHF
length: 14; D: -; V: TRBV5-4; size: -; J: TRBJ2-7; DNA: TGTGCCAGCAGCGGCACAGGGTTGCGTTACGAGCAGTACTTC; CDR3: CASSGTGLRYEQYF
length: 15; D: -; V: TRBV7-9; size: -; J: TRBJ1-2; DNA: TGTGCCAGCAGCTTATCGGACGGAACTAACTATGGCTACACCTTC; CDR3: CASSLSDGTNYGYTF
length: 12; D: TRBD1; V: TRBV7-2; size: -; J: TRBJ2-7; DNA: TGTGCCAGCAGCTCAGGGGGACGGGAGCAGTACTTC; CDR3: CASSSGGREQYF
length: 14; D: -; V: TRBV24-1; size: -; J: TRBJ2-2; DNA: TGTGCCACCAGTGATTTGTATAGGCCCGGGGAGCTGTTTTTT; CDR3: CATSDLYRPGELFF
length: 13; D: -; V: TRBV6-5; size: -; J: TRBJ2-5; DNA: TGTGCCAGCAGTTACACAGGGTGGGAGACCCAGTACTTC; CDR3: CASSYTGWETQYF
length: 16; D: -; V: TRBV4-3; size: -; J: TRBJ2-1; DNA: TGCGCCAGCAGCCAAGGGAGCGGGTCTTCCTACAATGAGCAGTTCTTC; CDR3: CASSQGSGSSYNEQFF
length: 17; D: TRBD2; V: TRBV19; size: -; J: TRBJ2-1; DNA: TGTGCCAGTAGTGGGACTAGCGGGGAGATATCCTACAATGAGCAGTTCTTC; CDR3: CASSGTSGEISYNEQFF
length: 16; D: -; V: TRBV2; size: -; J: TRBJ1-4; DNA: TGTGCCAGCAGTGAGCGACTATTCGCAACTAATGAAAAACTGTTTTTT; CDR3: CASSERLFATNEKLFF
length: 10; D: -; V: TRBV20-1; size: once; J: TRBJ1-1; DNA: TGCAGGACCGGGAACACTGAAGCTTTCTTT; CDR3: CRTGNTEAFF
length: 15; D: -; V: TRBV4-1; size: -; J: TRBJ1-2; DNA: TGCGCCAGCAGCCCTGAACGGACGGCTTCATATGGCTACACCTTC; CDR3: CASSPERTASYGYTF
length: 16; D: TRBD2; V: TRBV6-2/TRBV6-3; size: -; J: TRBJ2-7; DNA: TGTGCCAGCAGTTACCGGGGGGGCCCTGGGGCCTACGAGCAGTACTTC; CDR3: CASSYRGGPGAYEQYF
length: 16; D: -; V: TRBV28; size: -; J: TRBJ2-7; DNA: TGTGCCAGCAGACCCCCCGGGACTTTGAGGTCGGGCGAGCAGTACTTC; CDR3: CASRPPGTLRSGEQYF
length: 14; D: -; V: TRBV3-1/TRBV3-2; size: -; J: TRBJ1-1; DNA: TGTGCCAGCAGGTCCACAGGGTTTCGCACTGAAGCTTTCTTT; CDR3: CASRSTGFRTEAFF
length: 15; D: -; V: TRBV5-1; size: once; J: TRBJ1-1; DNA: TGCGCCAGCAGCTTGGTGGCGACAGTGAGCACTGAAGCTTTCTTT; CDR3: CASSLVATVSTEAFF
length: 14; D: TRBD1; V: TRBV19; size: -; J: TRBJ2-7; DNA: TGTGCCAGTAGTAGGAGGACAGGGCCGGGCGAGCAGTACTTC; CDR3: CASSRRTGPGEQYF
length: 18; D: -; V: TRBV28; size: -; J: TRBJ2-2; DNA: TGTGCCAGCAGTTTAATCAGAACCTTGACACCGAACACCGGGGAGCTGTTTTTT; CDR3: CASSLIRTLTPNTGELFF
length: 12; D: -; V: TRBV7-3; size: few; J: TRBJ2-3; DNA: TGTGCCAGCAGCTCAGGACTAACTGCGCAGTATTTT; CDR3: CASSSGLTAQYF
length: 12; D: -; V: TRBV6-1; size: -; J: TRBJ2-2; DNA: TGTGCCAGCAGTGAATGGCCCGGGGAGCTGTTTTTT; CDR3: CASSEWPGELFF
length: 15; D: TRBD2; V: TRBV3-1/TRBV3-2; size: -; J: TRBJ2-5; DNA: TGTGCCAGCAGCCAAGATATACTAGCGGGGGGGACCCAGTACTTC; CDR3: CASSQDILAGGTQYF
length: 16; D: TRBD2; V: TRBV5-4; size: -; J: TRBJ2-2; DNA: TGTGCCAGCAGCTTGGCAGCTAGCGGGGGGGCCGGGGAGCTGTTTTTT; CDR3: CASSLAASGGAGELFF
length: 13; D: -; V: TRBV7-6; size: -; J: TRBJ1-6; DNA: TGTGCCAGCAGCCCGTCGTCTTATTCACCCCTCCACTTT; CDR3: CASSPSSYSPLHF
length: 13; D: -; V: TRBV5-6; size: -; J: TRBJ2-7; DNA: TGTGCCAGCAGCTTGAAAAGGGCGGGTGAGCAGTACTTC; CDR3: CASSLKRAGEQYF
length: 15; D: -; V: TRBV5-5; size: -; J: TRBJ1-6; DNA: TGTGCCAGCAGCATGGACAGTAGTAGGAATTCACCCCTCCACTTT; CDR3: CASSMDSSRNSPLHF
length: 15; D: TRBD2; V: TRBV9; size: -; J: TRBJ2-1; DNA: TGTGCCAGCAGCGTGACTAGCGGGAGAATAGATGAGCAGTTCTTC; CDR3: CASSVTSGRIDEQFF
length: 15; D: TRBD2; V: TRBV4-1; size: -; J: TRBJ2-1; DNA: TGCGCCAGCAGCCAAGATGGGGGGGGGTACAATGAGCAGTTCTTC; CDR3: CASSQDGGGYNEQFF
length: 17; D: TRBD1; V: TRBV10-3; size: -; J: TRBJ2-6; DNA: TGTGCCATCAGAGGACAGGGCACTTCATCTGGGGCCAACGTCCTGACTTTC; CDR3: CAIRGQGTSSGANVLTF
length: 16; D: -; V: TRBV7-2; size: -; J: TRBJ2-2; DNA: TGTGCCAGCAGCCCAATAGGAGAGCCGTCCACCGGGGAGCTGTTTTTT; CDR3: CASSPIGEPSTGELFF
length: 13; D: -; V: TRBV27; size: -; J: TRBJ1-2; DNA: TGTGCCAGCAGTTTAGGGGGGAACTATGGCTACACCTTC; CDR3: CASSLGGNYGYTF
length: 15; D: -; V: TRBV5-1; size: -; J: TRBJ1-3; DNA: TGCGCCAGCAGCGTTGACGGAGTCTCTGGAAACACCATATATTTT; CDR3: CASSVDGVSGNTIYF
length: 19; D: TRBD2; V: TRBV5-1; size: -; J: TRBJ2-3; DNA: TGCGCCAGCAGCTTGGTGTCATGGACGGCTAGCGGAGCAGAGGGTACGCAGTATTTT; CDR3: CASSLVSWTASGAEGTQYF
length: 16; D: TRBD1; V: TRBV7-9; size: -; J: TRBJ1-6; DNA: TGTGCCAGCAGCTTAACGACAGGGATTGGGAATTCACCCCTCCACTTT; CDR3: CASSLTTGIGNSPLHF
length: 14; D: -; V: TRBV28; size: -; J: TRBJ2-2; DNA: TGTGCCAGCATCGACCCCCCGAACACCGGGGAGCTGTTTTTT; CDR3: CASIDPPNTGELFF
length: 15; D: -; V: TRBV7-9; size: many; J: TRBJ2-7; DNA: TGTGCCAGCAGCCCAGCCGGGAAGAGCGGAAACGAGCAGTACTTC; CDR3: CASSPAGKSGNEQYF
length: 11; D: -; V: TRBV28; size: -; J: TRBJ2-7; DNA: TGTGCCAGCAGTTTGCTTTACGAGCAGTACTTC; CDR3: CASSLLYEQYF
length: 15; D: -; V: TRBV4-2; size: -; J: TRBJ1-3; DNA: TGTGCCAGCAGCCAAGAGCCCGGGGCTGGAAACACCATATATTTT; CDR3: CASSQEPGAGNTIYF
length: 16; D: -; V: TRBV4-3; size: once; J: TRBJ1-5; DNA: TGCGCCAGCAGCCAAGATCTCCGGGGGGGAAATCAGCCCCAGCATTTT; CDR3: CASSQDLRGGNQPQHF
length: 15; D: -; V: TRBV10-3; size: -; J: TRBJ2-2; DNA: TGTGCCATCAGTGTAGTGGAAGCGGGTAACGGGGAGCTGTTTTTT; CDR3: CAISVVEAGNGELFF
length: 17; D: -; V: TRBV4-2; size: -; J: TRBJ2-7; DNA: TGTGCCAGCAGCCAAGCCTGGGACGGACAAGGGGTCTACGAGCAGTACTTC; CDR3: CASSQAWDGQGVYEQYF
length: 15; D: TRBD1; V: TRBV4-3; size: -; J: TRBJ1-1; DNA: TGCGCCAGCAGCCAAGAGGGGACAGGGGGGACTGAAGCTTTCTTT; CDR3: CASSQEGTGGTEAFF
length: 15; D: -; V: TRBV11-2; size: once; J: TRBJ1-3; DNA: TGTGCCAGCAGCTTAGCCCCCTCGCCAAGAAACACCATATATTTT; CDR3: CASSLAPSPRNTIYF
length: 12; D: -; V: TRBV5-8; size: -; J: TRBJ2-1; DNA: TGTGCCGGAAGGGGGACACACAATGAGCAGTTCTTC; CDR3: CAGRGTHNEQFF
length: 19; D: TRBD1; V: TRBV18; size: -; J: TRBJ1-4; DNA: TGTGCCAGCTCACCACCGTTTAAGGGACAGGGACCAACTAATGAAAAACTGTTTTTT; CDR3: CASSPPFKGQGPTNEKLFF
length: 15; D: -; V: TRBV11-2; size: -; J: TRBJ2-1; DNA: TGTGCCAGCAGCTTAGTCCGTGGGGCCTACAATGAGCAGTTCTTC; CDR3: CASSLVRGAYNEQFF
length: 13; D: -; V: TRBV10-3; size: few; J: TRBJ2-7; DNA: TGTGCCATAGGACAGACTAAAACCTACGAGCAGTACTTC; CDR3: CAIGQTKTYEQYF
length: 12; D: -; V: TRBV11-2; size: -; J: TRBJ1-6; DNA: TGTGCCAGCAGCTTAGGAAATTCACCCCTCCACTTT; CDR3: CASSLGNSPLHF
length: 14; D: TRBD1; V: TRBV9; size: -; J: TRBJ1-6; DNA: TGTGCCAGCAGCACCGGGACAGATAATTCACCCCTCCACTTT; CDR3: CASSTGTDNSPLHF
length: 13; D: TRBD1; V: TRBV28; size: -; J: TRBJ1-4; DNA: TGTGCCAGCAGTTCGGGACAGGGGAAAAAACTGTTTTTT; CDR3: CASSSGQGKKLFF
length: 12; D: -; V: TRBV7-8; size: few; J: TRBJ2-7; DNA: TGTGCCAGCAGCTTTGGAGAAAGCGAGCAGTACTTC; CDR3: CASSFGESEQYF